Presented here are 27 T cell receptor beta chains from one specimen sequenced in a study of early T cells in non-severe SARS-CoV-2 infection. TCRdb processed the 5' RACE reads anew with MiXCR; each CDR3 protein has one entry. The table lists tens of thousands of distinct CDR3 sequences, 10% to 15% of them singletons. This specimen was whole blood, taken at baseline. These receptors all stem from an adult who was a healthcare worker with PCR-confirmed SARS-CoV-2 infection or an uninfected control (not recorded which).

This clonotype was seen many times. V is TRBV27 and J is TRBJ2-7, with TRBD1 identical over 8 bases. The CDR3 has 14 residues. Germline loops: CDR1 MNHEY, CDR2 SMNVEV (reference sequence). The V segment lost 6 bases and the J segment 4 bases; nucleotides outside the gene matches: 8. Here the CDR3 DNA reads TGTGCCAGCAGCAGTCCGGGACAGGTTTACGAGCAGTACTTC. Amino acids: CASSSPGQVYEQYF.

This clonotype was recorded a few times. The CDR3 sequence: CASSPPQGPETQYF. The CDR3 coding sequence is TGTGCCAGCTCACCACCCCAGGGCCCAGAGACCCAGTACTTC. V gene TRBV18 combines with J gene TRBJ2-5; the D gene is possibly TRBD1 (5 bases). Trimming removed 0 bases from V and 4 bases from J, with 9 bases in between. The CDR3 is 14 amino acids. CDR1 and CDR2 (germline): KGHSH, LQKENI.

This clonotype was recorded many times. This chain connects TRBV9 to TRBJ2-3; TRBD1 is a possible D gene (6 bases). The CDR3 has 14 amino acids. V shed 0 bases and J shed 1 base, with 6 bases lying between them. Germline-derived CDR1 and CDR2 are SGDLS and YYNGEE. The chain's CDR3 is CASSVDRGTDTQYF. CDR3 DNA: TGTGCCAGCAGCGTAGACAGGGGCACAGATACGCAGTATTTT. Looking up the rest from reference TRBV9 and TRBJ2-3 gives the full variable domain: DSGVTQTPKHLITATGQRVTLRCSPRSGDLSVYWYQQSLDQGLQFLIQYYNGEERAKGNILERFSAQQFPDLHSELNLSSLELGDSALYFCASSVDRGTDTQYFGPGTRLTVL.

The chain couples TRBV5-6 to TRBJ2-7; D is possibly TRBD2 (6 bases). This CDR3 spans 15 amino acids. V shed 0 bases and J shed 0 bases, with 10 bases lying between them. CDR1 is SGHDT and CDR2 is YYEEEE in the germline V gene. CDR3: CASSLGGTHSYEQYF. The DNA for the CDR3 is TGTGCCAGCAGCTTGGGCGGGACCCACTCCTACGAGCAGTACTTC.

The chain combines TRBV3-1 with TRBJ2-2; D not resolved. The CDR3 is made up of 16 amino acids. Germline V gene data show CDR1 as LGHDT and CDR2 as YNNKEL (reference sequence). With 0 bases removed from V and 0 bases from J, the gap between germline ends came to 8 bases. The CDR3 protein is CASSQDWESNTGELFF. DNA for the CDR3: TGTGCCAGCAGCCAAGATTGGGAATCGAACACCGGGGAGCTGTTTTTT.

The chain employs TRBV20-1 and TRBJ1-2; D is unresolved. V gave up 0 bases and J gave up 8 bases, with 10 bases separating them. This CDR3 comprises 12 residues. Germline values: CDR1 DFQATT, CDR2 SNEGSKA (reference sequence). Written as DNA, the CDR3 is TGCAGTGCTAGAGAGGGAGGATCCGGCTACACCTTC. As protein: CSAREGGSGYTF.

This clonotype was detected a few times. The chain recombines TRBV9 with TRBJ2-7, with D tentatively TRBD1 (6 bases). Trimming took off 4 bases at V and 2 bases at J, with 13 bases between the two ends. There are 14 residues in the CDR3. Per germline, CDR1 SGDLS and CDR2 YYNGEE. Written as DNA, the CDR3 is TGTGCCAGCAGCATCCGGGACAAGGCCTACGAGCAGTACTTC. Encoded protein: CASSIRDKAYEQYF. Full variable domain (rest looked up from reference TRBV9 and TRBJ2-7): DSGVTQTPKHLITATGQRVTLRCSPRSGDLSVYWYQQSLDQGLQFLIQYYNGEERAKGNILERFSAQQFPDLHSELNLSSLELGDSALYFCASSIRDKAYEQYFGPGTRLTVT.

V is TRBV6-2 or TRBV6-3 and J is TRBJ2-1, with TRBD2 identical over 8 bases. Per germline, CDR1 MNHEY and CDR2 SVGEGT. The CDR3 runs 20 residues. With V trimmed by 5 bases and J by 9 bases, 27 bases remained unmatched. CDR3 coding DNA: TGTGCCAGCAGTCCTTTTCCGGGACTAGTTTTGGGTTTTGGCAACAGTGAGCAGTTCTTC. Translation gives CASSPFPGLVLGFGNSEQFF.

Notes on this clonotype: This may arise from a read error, as a much more abundant clone is one base away. The chain recombines TRBV7-8 with TRBJ2-7, with D possibly matching TRBD2 (5 bases). The V end lost 1 base, the J end lost 5 bases, and 12 bases lay between the germline ends. The CDR3 has 14 residues. Germline V lookup: CDR1 SGHVS, CDR2 FQNEAQ. The CDR3 is CASSLGPPGNEQYF. CDR3 in DNA: TGTGCCAGCAGCTTAGGCCCCCCCGGGAACGAGCAGTACTTC.

The count of this clonotype is one. The chain employs TRBV20-1 and TRBJ2-1; D remains ambiguous. Germline V gene sequence: CDR1 DFQATT, CDR2 SNEGSKA (reference sequence). The V gene lost 3 bases and the J gene lost 10 bases, with 13 bases spanning the gap. CDR3 length: 12 residues. This CDR3 is CSASLRLREQFF. As DNA, the CDR3 is TGCAGTGCTAGTCTAAGACTCCGGGAGCAGTTCTTC.

A few counts support this clonotype. The CDR3, as DNA: TGTGCCAGCAGCTTAGATAGGGGAGGCACTGAAGCTTTCTTT. Protein product: CASSLDRGGTEAFF. This rearrangement joins TRBV7-2 to TRBJ1-1, with D possibly TRBD1 on 5 matching bases. Germline values: CDR1 SGHTA, CDR2 FQGNSA. This CDR3 region has 14 residues. V lost 1 base and J 4 bases, leaving 10 bases between the germline ends.

This clonotype has only a few counts. The rearrangement uses TRBV5-6 and TRBJ1-1, with no clear D. V lost 8 bases and J lost 6, with 5 bases in between. Germline V gene lookup returns CDR1 SGHDT and CDR2 YYEEEE. The length of the CDR3 is 9 residues. CDR3 region: CARRSEAFF. The CDR3 region has the DNA TGTGCCAGGCGGTCTGAAGCTTTCTTT. Supplemented by reference TRBV5-6 and TRBJ1-1, the full variable domain reads DAGVTQSPTHLIKTRGQQVTLRCSPKSGHDTVSWYQQALGQGPQFIFQYYEEEERQRGNFPDRFSGHQFPNYSSELNVNALLLGDSALYLCARRSEAFFGQGTRLTVV.

By share, this clonotype ranks as medium-sized (0.01 to 0.1%). This sequence joins TRBV5-1 and TRBJ2-5, with no clear D. The germline V and J ends were trimmed by 1 base and 3 bases, with 13 bases remaining between them. Germline V gene sequence: CDR1 SGHRS, CDR2 YFSETQ. The CDR3 totals 15 residues. The CDR3 sequence is CASSLNPVTKETQYF. CDR3 DNA sequence: TGCGCCAGCAGCTTGAATCCAGTTACGAAAGAGACCCAGTACTTC.

This clonotype was counted only a few times. The gene calls are TRBV4-2 and TRBJ1-4; D gene uncertain. Germline loops: CDR1 LGHNA, CDR2 YNFKEQ. The CDR3 runs to 12 residues. Trimming pared 0 bases from V and 8 bases from J, leaving 4 bases between. CDR3 DNA sequence: TGTGCCAGCAGCCAAGATATGGAAAAACTGTTTTTT. This gives the protein CASSQDMEKLFF.

V gene TRBV24-1 combines with J gene TRBJ2-1; D remains ambiguous. Germline values: CDR1 KGHDR, CDR2 SFDVKD. The CDR3 spans 14 residues. Trimming took 0 bases from V and 6 from J, leaving 8 bases between them. CDR3 residues: CATSDLQLPNEQFF. As DNA, the CDR3 is TGTGCCACCAGTGATTTGCAATTGCCCAATGAGCAGTTCTTC.

This clonotype was detected a few times. The rearrangement links TRBV14 to TRBJ2-7; no definite D call. Germline V gene sequence: CDR1 SGHDN, CDR2 FVKESK. This CDR3 has 15 residues. With 1 base removed from V and 0 bases from J, the gap between germline ends came to 10 bases. In DNA, the CDR3 is TGTGCCAGCAGCCAAGGTTTCCTCAGCTCCTACGAGCAGTACTTC. It codes for CASSQGFLSSYEQYF.

The table lists this clonotype with many counts. The rearrangement links TRBV28 to TRBJ1-5, with no clear D. Germline loops: CDR1 MDHEN, CDR2 SYDVKM. The V gene lost 7 bases and the J gene lost 6 bases, with 10 bases spanning the gap. This CDR3 has 12 amino acids. Here the CDR3 reads CASKSGSQPQHF. CDR3 sequence (DNA): TGTGCCAGCAAATCTGGAAGTCAGCCCCAGCATTTT.

The chain employs TRBV18 and TRBJ1-6, with D unresolved. This CDR3 is 14 amino acids long. Germline assignment: CDR1 KGHSH and CDR2 LQKENI. V was pared by 3 bases and J by 7 bases, with 10 bases between. This CDR3 is CASSPWSINSPLHF. For the CDR3, the DNA is TGTGCCAGCTCACCGTGGAGTATAAATTCACCCCTCCACTTT.

This clonotype was seen a few times. The genes are TRBV19 and TRBJ1-4; TRBD1 is a possible D gene (5 bases). V shed 9 bases and J shed 8 bases, with 10 bases lying between them. Looked up from germline, CDR1 is LNHDA and CDR2 is SQIVND (reference sequence). The CDR3 consists of 11 residues. This CDR3 is CASRVREKLFF. As DNA, the CDR3 is TGTGCCAGCAGGGTTCGAGAAAAACTGTTTTTT.

The chain has TRBV6-5 and TRBJ1-5; weak D call: TRBD1 (5 bases). The CDR3 covers 14 residues. V was clipped by 2 bases and J by 5 bases, with 10 bases between them. Germline V gene sequence: CDR1 MNHEY, CDR2 SVGAGI. CDR3 in DNA: TGTGCCAGCAGTTACGGGGGGGAGGATCAGCCCCAGCATTTT. It codes for CASSYGGEDQPQHF.

This clonotype was recorded many times. This chain joins TRBV28 and TRBJ1-3; 8 nucleotides match TRBD1. Germline V gives CDR1 MDHEN, CDR2 SYDVKM. The CDR3 contains 15 residues. V gave up 6 bases and J gave up 3 bases; unmatched junction bases: 7. In nucleotides, the CDR3 is TGTGCCAGCAGGTGGCAGGGGGCCGGTGGAAACACCATATATTTT. This translates into CASRWQGAGGNTIYF. Full variable domain (missing parts from reference TRBV28 and TRBJ1-3): DVKVTQSSRYLVKRTGEKVFLECVQDMDHENMFWYRQDPGLGLRLIYFSYDVKMKEKGDIPEGYSVSREKKERFSLILESASTNQTSMYLCASRWQGAGGNTIYFGEGSWLTVV.

This clonotype has a count of ten or more. The rearrangement links TRBV5-1 to TRBJ2-7; D possibly matches TRBD1 or TRBD2 (6 bases each). This CDR3 is built from 14 residues. Trimming pared 2 bases from V and 2 bases from J, leaving 11 bases between. From germline, CDR1 is SGHRS and CDR2 YFSETQ. Here the CDR3 DNA reads TGCGCCAGCAGCTTACGGGGGCCCACCTACGAGCAGTACTTC. Its protein is CASSLRGPTYEQYF.

A few counts support this clonotype. The gene calls are TRBV10-2 and TRBJ1-1; the D is unclear. The CDR3 contains 13 residues. Trimming stripped 3 bases from V and 6 bases from J, with 11 bases between. CDR1 is WSHSY, CDR2 SAAADI, per germline. The DNA for the CDR3 is TGCGCCAGCAGTGACGGACTGCAAGCTGAAGCTTTCTTT. It is translated as CASSDGLQAEAFF.

The rearrangement links TRBV30 to TRBJ1-1, with 9 bases matching TRBD1. Trimming removed 5 bases from V and 0 bases from J; junction bases left unmatched: 4. CDR1 and CDR2 (germline): GTSNPN, SVGIG (reference sequence). This CDR3 comprises 14 residues. The CDR3, as DNA: TGTGCCTGGGGACAGGGGCTTATGAACACTGAAGCTTTCTTT. Amino acid sequence: CAWGQGLMNTEAFF. Drawing the rest from reference TRBV30 and TRBJ1-1, the complete variable domain is SQTIHQWPATLVQPVGSPLSLECTVEGTSNPNLYWYRQAAGRGLQLLFYSVGIGQISSEVPQNLSASRPQDRQFILSSKKLLLSDSGFYLCAWGQGLMNTEAFFGQGTRLTVV.

V gene TRBV28 combines with J gene TRBJ1-5; D is undetermined. This CDR3 has 12 residues. V was trimmed by 5 bases and J by 9 bases, leaving 11 bases between them. Germline lookup yields CDR1 MDHEN and CDR2 SYDVKM. CDR3 amino acids: CASSPFTGPQHF. The CDR3, as DNA: TGTGCCAGCAGTCCATTTACGGGGCCCCAGCATTTT. The complete variable domain, with remaining parts taken from reference TRBV28 and TRBJ1-5, reads DVKVTQSSRYLVKRTGEKVFLECVQDMDHENMFWYRQDPGLGLRLIYFSYDVKMKEKGDIPEGYSVSREKKERFSLILESASTNQTSMYLCASSPFTGPQHFGDGTRLSIL.

This chain connects TRBV7-9 to TRBJ1-1, with 10 bases fitting TRBD1. The CDR3 is 15 amino acids. V lost 0 bases and J lost 5; bases outside the gene matches: 3. The germline V gene encodes CDR1 SEHNR and CDR2 FQNEAQ (reference sequence). The CDR3 DNA reads TGTGCCAGCAGCTTAGCCCAGGGACAGGGGACTGAAGCTTTCTTT. Amino acid sequence: CASSLAQGQGTEAFF. The full variable domain, with the rest looked up from reference TRBV7-9 and TRBJ1-1, is DTGVSQNPRHKITKRGQNVTFRCDPISEHNRLYWYRQTLGQGPEFLTYFQNEAQLEKSRLLSDRFSAERPKGSFSTLEIQRTEQGDSAMYLCASSLAQGQGTEAFFGQGTRLTVV.

Many counts were recorded for this clonotype. J is TRBJ1-2 and V is TRBV12-3 or TRBV12-4; no firm D call. V was trimmed by 5 bases and J by 4 bases, leaving 8 bases between them. This CDR3 has 12 residues. The CDR3 DNA reads as TGTGCCAGCAGTCCAGGAGTCTATGGCTACACCTTC. It is translated as CASSPGVYGYTF.